This T cell receptor beta chain was identified during a study of blood T cell repertoires in COVID-19. This clone came up once. Germline V gene data show CDR1 as MNHNY and CDR2 as SVGAGI (reference sequence). Trimming shortened V by 8 bases and J by 1 base, and 10 bases separated the two germline ends. The CDR3 has 13 amino acids. Assay: immunoSEQ multiplex PCR; the TCRdb copy retains only in-frame clones and omits some. The repertoire holds roughly 200,000 clones, with 88% as singletons. The chain uses TRBV6-6 and TRBJ2-3; unclear D gene. The TCR was taken from a woman in her 30s with acute or convalescent COVID-19. Sequenced material: peripheral blood. The CDR3 DNA follows: TGTGCCAGCTTATTCGGAGGCACAGATACGCAGTATTTT. Encoded protein: CASLFGGTDTQYF.